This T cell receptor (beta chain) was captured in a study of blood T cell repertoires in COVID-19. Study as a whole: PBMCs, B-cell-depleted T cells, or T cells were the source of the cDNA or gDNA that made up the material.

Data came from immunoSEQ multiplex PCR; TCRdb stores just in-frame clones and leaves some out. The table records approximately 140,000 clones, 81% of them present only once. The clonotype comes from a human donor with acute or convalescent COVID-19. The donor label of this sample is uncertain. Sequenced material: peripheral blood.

The CDR3 reads CASRQGYGYTF. CDR3 in DNA: TGTGCCAGCAGACAGGGCTATGGCTACACCTTC. The chain combines TRBV7-8 with TRBJ1-2; tentatively, D is TRBD1 (6 bases). V was pared by 6 bases and J by 4 bases, with 6 bases between. From germline, CDR1 is SGHVS and CDR2 FQNEAQ. The CDR3 runs to 11 residues.